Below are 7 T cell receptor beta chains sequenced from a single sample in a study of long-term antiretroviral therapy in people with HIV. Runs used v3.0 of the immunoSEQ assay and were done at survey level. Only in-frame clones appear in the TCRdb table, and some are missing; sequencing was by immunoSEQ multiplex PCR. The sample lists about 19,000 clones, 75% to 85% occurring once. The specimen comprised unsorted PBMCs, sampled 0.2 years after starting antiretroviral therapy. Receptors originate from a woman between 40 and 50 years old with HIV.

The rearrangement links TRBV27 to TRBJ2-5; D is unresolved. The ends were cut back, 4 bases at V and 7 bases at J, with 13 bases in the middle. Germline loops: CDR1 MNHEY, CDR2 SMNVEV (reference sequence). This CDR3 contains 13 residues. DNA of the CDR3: TGTGCCAGCAGTTCAAGACCCGTAGCGACCCAGTACTTC. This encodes CASSSRPVATQYF.

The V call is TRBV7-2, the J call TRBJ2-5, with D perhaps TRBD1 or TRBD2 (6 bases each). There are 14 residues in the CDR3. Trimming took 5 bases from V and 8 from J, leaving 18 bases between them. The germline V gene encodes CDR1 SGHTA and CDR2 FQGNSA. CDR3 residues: CASSLTGGPETQYF. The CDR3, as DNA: TGTGCCAGCAGCCTTACCGGGGGCCCTGAAACCCAGTACTTC.

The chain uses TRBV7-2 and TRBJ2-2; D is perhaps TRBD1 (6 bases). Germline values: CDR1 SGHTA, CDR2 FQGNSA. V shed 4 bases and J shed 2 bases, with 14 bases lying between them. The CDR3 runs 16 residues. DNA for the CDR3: TGTGCCAGCAGCTACCCCGGGACAAAAAACACCGGGGAGCTGTTTTTT. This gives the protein CASSYPGTKNTGELFF. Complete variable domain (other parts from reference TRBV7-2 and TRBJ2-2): GAGVSQSPSNKVTEKGKDVELRCDPISGHTALYWYRQSLGQGLEFLIYFQGNSAPDKSGLPSDRFSAERTGGSVSTLTIQRTQQEDSAVYLCASSYPGTKNTGELFFGEGSRLTVL.

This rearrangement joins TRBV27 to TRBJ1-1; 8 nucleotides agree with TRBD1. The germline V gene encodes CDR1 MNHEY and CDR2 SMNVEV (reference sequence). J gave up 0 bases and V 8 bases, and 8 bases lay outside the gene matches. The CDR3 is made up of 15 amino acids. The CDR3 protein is CASAGTGYMNTEAFF. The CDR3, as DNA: TGTGCCAGCGCCGGGACAGGTTACATGAACACTGAAGCTTTCTTT.

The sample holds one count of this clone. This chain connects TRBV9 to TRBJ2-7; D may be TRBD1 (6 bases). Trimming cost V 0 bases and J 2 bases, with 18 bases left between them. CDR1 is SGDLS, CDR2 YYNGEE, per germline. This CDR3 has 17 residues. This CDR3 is CASSVGDQGSKAYEQYF. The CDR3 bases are TGTGCCAGCAGCGTAGGGGATCAGGGGTCCAAGGCCTACGAGCAGTACTTC.

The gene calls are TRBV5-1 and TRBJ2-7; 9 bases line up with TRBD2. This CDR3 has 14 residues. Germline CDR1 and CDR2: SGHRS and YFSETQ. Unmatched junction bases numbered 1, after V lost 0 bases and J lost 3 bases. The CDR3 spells CASSLGLAVYEQYF. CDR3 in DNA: TGCGCCAGCAGCTTGGGACTAGCGGTCTACGAGCAGTACTTC. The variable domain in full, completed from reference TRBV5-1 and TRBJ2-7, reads KAGVTQTPRYLIKTRGQQVTLSCSPISGHRSVSWYQQTPGQGLQFLFEYFSETQRNKGNFPGRFSGRQFSNSRSEMNVSTLELGDSALYLCASSLGLAVYEQYFGPGTRLTVT.

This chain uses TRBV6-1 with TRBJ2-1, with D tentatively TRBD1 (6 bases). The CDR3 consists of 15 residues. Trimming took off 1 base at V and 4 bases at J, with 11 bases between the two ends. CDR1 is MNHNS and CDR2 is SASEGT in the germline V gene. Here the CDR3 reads CASSEGQGNYNEQFF. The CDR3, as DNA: TGTGCCAGCAGTGAAGGGCAGGGGAATTACAATGAGCAGTTCTTC.